This passage covers 12 T cell receptor beta chains from one sample sequenced in a study of CD8 T cells in ankylosing spondylitis. Overall study findings and caveats: Ankylosing spondylitis blood seemed to carry a telltale TCR beta motif made of eight highly homologous variants.

Each CDR3 protein gets one entry after TCRdb re-called the 5' RACE reads with MiXCR. The sample shows around 890,000 distinct CDR3 sequences, approximately 12% of them seen only once. These receptors' targets are unknown. The sequencing sample was made of blood, either unsorted or a sorted T cell fraction (not recorded which). The receptors were gathered from a male donor with ankylosing spondylitis.

The rearrangement joins TRBV18 to TRBJ2-1, with 15 bases matching TRBD2. Germline CDR1 and CDR2: KGHSH and LQKENI. Trimming at V came to 6 bases and at J to 0 bases, leaving 12 bases not matched to a gene. This CDR3 spans 20 amino acids. This CDR3 is CASSLGLAGGPKSSYNEQFF. In DNA form, the CDR3 reads TGTGCCAGCTCGCTTGGACTAGCGGGAGGGCCTAAGAGCTCCTACAATGAGCAGTTCTTC.

At least ten counts were recorded for this clonotype. V gene TRBV7-2 combines with J gene TRBJ1-2; 7 nucleotides align to TRBD1. Germline-derived CDR1 and CDR2 are SGHTA and FQGNSA. The V gene end was trimmed by 5 bases and the J gene end by 8 bases; junction bases not matched to a gene: 8. The CDR3 runs 13 residues. The CDR3 sequence: CASSRQGLQGYTF. Here the CDR3 DNA reads TGTGCCAGCAGCCGACAGGGCTTGCAAGGCTACACCTTC. The variable domain in full, with the rest retrieved from reference TRBV7-2 and TRBJ1-2, is GAGVSQSPSNKVTEKGKDVELRCDPISGHTALYWYRQSLGQGLEFLIYFQGNSAPDKSGLPSDRFSAERTGGSVSTLTIQRTQQEDSAVYLCASSRQGLQGYTFGSGTRLTVV.

There are a few counts of this clonotype. The chain joins TRBV5-1 to TRBJ2-3, with 9 bases identical to TRBD1. CDR1 and CDR2 from the germline V gene are SGHRS and YFSETQ. V was clipped by 4 bases and J by 5 bases; unmatched bases: 5. The CDR3 runs 14 residues. The CDR3 sequence is CASSPGQGLDTQYF. CDR3 nucleotide sequence: TGCGCCAGCAGCCCAGGACAGGGGTTAGATACGCAGTATTTT.

This chain connects TRBV24-1 to TRBJ1-5, with D unresolved. V was shortened by 4 bases and J by 1 base, with 10 bases between the two germline ends. Germline lookup yields CDR1 KGHDR and CDR2 SFDVKD. This CDR3 has 15 residues. The CDR3 sequence: CATSDRRESNQPQHF. The CDR3 bases are TGTGCCACCAGTGACAGGAGGGAGAGCAATCAGCCCCAGCATTTT.

This clonotype has only a few counts. This sequence joins TRBV6-2 or TRBV6-3 and TRBJ2-1; 11 nucleotides agree with TRBD2. Trimming cost V 6 bases and J 10 bases; bases outside gene matches: 17. Germline values: CDR1 MNHEY, CDR2 SVGEGT. The CDR3 is made up of 17 amino acids. The CDR3 reads CASRSAVAGGSGSEQFF. The CDR3 nucleotides read TGTGCCAGCAGATCAGCGGTAGCGGGAGGGTCGGGGTCGGAGCAGTTCTTC.

This chain links TRBV4-2 with TRBJ2-1; the D gene is possibly TRBD2 (5 bases). Germline CDR1 and CDR2: LGHNA and YNFKEQ. The CDR3 has 15 residues. Trimming removed 0 bases at V and 8 bases at J, with 14 bases between. The CDR3 spells CASSQEVGRGYEQFF. The CDR3 DNA sequence: TGTGCCAGCAGCCAAGAGGTTGGCCGGGGTTATGAGCAGTTCTTC.

At least ten counts were recorded for this clonotype. The genes are TRBV12-3 or TRBV12-4 and TRBJ2-5; 7 bases fit TRBD2. The CDR3 consists of 12 residues. With 5 bases clipped from V and 7 bases from J, the junction kept 4 bases outside the gene matches. CDR3 coding DNA: TGTGCCAGCAGTCCCTCTAGCGGGACCCAGTACTTC. Translated: CASSPSSGTQYF.

This clonotype was observed a handful of times. CDR3 sequence (DNA): TGTGCCAGCAGTTCCGTCCACGAGCAGTACTTC. Encoded protein: CASSSVHEQYF. The J gene is TRBJ2-7, the V gene TRBV12-3 or TRBV12-4; no firm D call. Between the trimmed V and J ends, which lost 4 bases and 5 bases, there was a span of 6 bases. The CDR3 length is 11 residues.

In this sample, this clonotype turned up a few times. The J gene is TRBJ2-1, the V gene TRBV28; a possible D gene is TRBD2 (6 bases). The CDR3 has 15 amino acids. Trimming shortened V by 8 bases and J by 0 bases, and 14 bases separated the two germline ends. The germline CDR1 and CDR2 sequences are MDHEN and SYDVKM. CDR3 amino acids: CASGPSVLSYNEQFF. The CDR3 nucleotides are TGTGCCAGCGGGCCTAGCGTCCTCTCCTACAATGAGCAGTTCTTC.

CDR3: CASSPGGGAFSNYGYTF. The DNA of the CDR3 is TGTGCCAGCAGCCCCGGAGGGGGTGCATTTTCTAACTATGGCTACACCTTC. This rearrangement joins TRBV7-2 to TRBJ1-2; D may be TRBD1 (6 bases). Trimming cost V 5 bases and J 0 bases, with 19 bases left between them. CDR3 size: 17 residues. Germline CDR1 reads SGHTA; CDR2 reads FQGNSA.

This chain uses TRBV10-3 with TRBJ1-5; possibly TRBD1 for D (5 bases). V lost 3 bases to trimming and J lost 9 bases, with 15 bases between them. Germline V CDR1 and CDR2: ENHRY, SYGVKD. The CDR3 spans 14 residues. As DNA, the CDR3 is TGTGCCATCAGTGACGGACGGGTGGGGGTGCCCCAGCATTTT. Translating gives CAISDGRVGVPQHF.

There are a few counts of this clonotype. The chain couples TRBV4-3 to TRBJ2-1; 7 nucleotides match TRBD2. CDR1 LGHNA and CDR2 YSLEER come from the germline V gene. This CDR3 comprises 15 residues. V gave up 3 bases and J gave up 10 bases; unmatched junction bases: 12. The CDR3 here is CASSHLTSLPTEQFF. CDR3 nucleotide sequence: TGCGCCAGCAGCCATCTGACTAGCCTCCCTACCGAGCAGTTCTTC.